The T cell receptor (beta chain) described here comes from a study of cytomegalovirus exposure and HLA in healthy donors. Findings and limits, study-wide: Information on immune exposure was restricted to one variable (CMV serostatus). The listing of fewer than 200 TCR beta chains classed them as cytomegalovirus-associated.

Primers for the PCR totalled 60 Vbeta and 13 Jbeta. Generated by immunoSEQ multiplex PCR, the TCRdb table keeps only in-frame clones and is missing some. Among 97,000 or so clones, nearly 65% were seen once, and the ten largest hold around 5%. CDR1 and CDR2 (germline): MNHEY, SMNVEV (reference sequence). The V gene end was trimmed by 1 base and the J gene end by 7 bases; junction bases not matched to a gene: 13. The CDR3 extends over 18 amino acids. In its sample, this clone was seen once. Its antigen is as yet unknown. The TCR originated in a human donor in good health. The genes are TRBV27 and TRBJ2-7, with 13 bases that match TRBD2. Sequenced: PBMCs. DNA of the CDR3: TGTGCCAGCAGTTTATTGGGGGGACTAGCGGGGCCAGTTATGGAGCAGTACTTC. Amino acid sequence: CASSLLGGLAGPVMEQYF.